This T cell receptor (beta chain) emerged from a study of beta chain features in type 1 diabetes (dated by TCRdb to 2016 to 2019). Regarding the study in general: Patients and healthy donors did not differ in mean age, gender distribution, total cell number or subset yield. A total of roughly 98,000,000 sorted cells were examined across all samples, and a strong correlation was observed between cell number per subset and RNA yield. In the study, recently diagnosed type 1 diabetes patients and matched healthy donors were compared on the TCRB repertoires of their sorted circulating CD4+ T cell subsets. Naive and central memory subsets were obtained from all 30 or so donors, but regulatory and stem cell-like memory subsets were isolated from only 8 patients and roughly eight healthy donors.

Spanning cysteine to phenylalanine, the CDR3 consists of 14 amino acids. Just the 42-base CDR3 DNA is kept, in frame starting at base 1. The CDR1 and CDR2 encoded by the germline V gene are SGHDT and YYEEEE. V trim: 2 bases; J trim: 4 bases; unmatched bases: 4. Of note for this clone: Which antigen it targets is not known. Base qualities are missing; no much larger clone stands one base away.

General findings and caveats noted by the study authors: Because cDNA rather than genomic DNA was sequenced, highly expressing activated cells could have been over-represented, although no difference in activation and CD3 levels was found between groups. The naive, central memory and regulatory TCRB repertoires appeared to resemble one another more closely among patients than among healthy donors. Fewer insertions and more nucleotide deletions at VDJ recombination sites were observed in patients with type 1 diabetes, implying thymic rearrangement abnormalities. Because the HLA sub-analyses included only small numbers of individuals, any influence of HLA type on TCRB rearrangement was left unresolved. Shorter templates might be favored by PCR, yet because patient and control samples were amplified and corrected together, any such skew would affect both groups equally. In all four CD4+ subsets, TCRB CDR3 length was moderately but significantly shorter in type 1 diabetes patients.

From each donor, a single peripheral blood sample of around 120 mL on average was drawn into heparinised tubes. Using a panel that included CD45RO, CCR7, CD25, CD127, CD95 and CD27, naive, central memory, regulatory and stem cell-like memory CD4+ T cells were sorted on a BD FACSAria II. All sorted populations exceeded 98% purity. PBMCs were separated immediately by Lymphoprep density gradient centrifugation and were stained directly, without being cultured. So that batch effects would be minimized, each experiment stained and sorted samples in pairs, pairing one healthy donor with one patient. The High Capacity cDNA Reverse Transcription Kit was used to reverse transcribe all of the isolated RNA, meaning that expressed TCRB transcripts were what got sequenced. Deep immunoSEQ sequencing was applied to naive, central memory and regulatory T cell samples, giving an average of approximately 4 million total reads per sample. After sorted cells were lysed in RLT buffer, RNA was extracted with DNase-treated RNeasy Micro or Mini kits, with the choice depending on cell number. To prevent cross-contamination, every cell subset was processed on its own, while patient and healthy donor samples were processed together. Using the immunoSEQ multiplex PCR, TCRB sequences were amplified from cDNA into 87-bp fragments spanning the CDR3 region. Sequencing of the amplicons was performed on the Illumina HiSeq platform. As for the authors' bioinformatics: PCR bias was corrected computationally using synthetic template baselines, and reads within Hamming distance 2 were collapsed, with unmergeable singletons discarded. Reads were aligned to IMGT to assign V, D and J genes, CDR3 length, and insertions or deletions at six rearrangement sites. Within each subset, clonotype counts were normalized to sorted cell number, after which true diversity and Gini coefficients were computed with the tcR R package. The overlap coefficient, calculated on TCRB nucleotide sequences, was used to measure repertoire sharing. Out-of-frame TCRB sequences from naive cells were analyzed to stand in for the pre-selection repertoire. TCRdb stores this immuneACCESS table with in-frame sequences only. Part of the clones is absent; in the studies checked, under half of the shortfall reflects unresolved V genes, and no reason is known for the rest. The DNA was the basis for D and trimming; V, J and clone size are from that table. The sample table records under 300,000 clones; about 15% of these occur just once. Together, the top ten hold approximately 0.018% of the sample.

Source material: naive CD4+ T cells from blood. The cell subset or site label here, explained by the study, means: true naive CD4+ T cells. The chain is assembled from TRBV5-6 and TRBJ2-5, with 8 bases aligning to TRBD1. The TCR originated in a man aged 30-40 years with type 1 diabetes. The DNA reads as follows: TGTGCCAGCAGCTTACCAGGGGGCCGAGAGACCCAGTACTTC. This translates into CASSLPGGRETQYF.